A single TCR beta chain is shown here with its context. The sample holds a few counts of this clonotype. Its target antigen remains unknown. Per-base quality was not reported, and no clone a single base away is much larger than it. This sample stems from a study of T cells after yellow fever vaccination (dated by TCRdb to between 2017 and 2020). With regard to the full study: The SMART-Seq v4 Ultra Low Input RNA kit was used to prepare libraries from fractions with low cell numbers. To follow T-cell clones before and after primary and booster YFV17D yellow fever vaccination, bulk TCR alpha and beta repertoires were sequenced over time. The cohort comprised two healthy male donors, one aged 18 to 30 and one aged 30 to 39 years. Blood was collected at multiple timepoints before and after primary and secondary immunization, and bulk PBMC replicates and cell subsets were isolated.

The run used an Illumina NovaSeq 6000. TCR cDNA was made using 5'RACE template switching, a step that added a universal primer site and unique molecular identifiers. cDNA synthesis was primed from both the TCR alpha and TCR beta constant segments. Libraries were amplified in two PCR steps, with sample barcodes and sequencing adapters added in the second step. Libraries were sequenced on Illumina HiSeq 2500 (2x100 bp) or NovaSeq (2x150 bp). The original methods were these. MIGEC handled demultiplexing of reads and collapsing into UMI consensus sequences, while MiXCR performed V(D)J alignment. Clonotypes responding to the vaccine were identified with edgeR on replicate PBMC samples, with the criteria of FDR below 0.01 and a log2 fold change above 5 up to day 15. Each bulk clonotype was labeled CD4 or CD8 based on which sequenced repertoire, CD4 or CD8, contained the clonotype at higher abundance. TCRdb handled the public reads itself, with Q25 trimming in fastp and clone calling in MiXCR, and kept productive beta chains. Identical CDR3 proteins give one entry, which carries the most common genes and DNA. The V and J calls come from TCRdb's annotation, not from the publication. This sample lists about 160,000 distinct CDR3 sequences; approximately 9.7% were detected once. About 40% of the sample comes from the top ten.

Broad study findings and their caveats: Compared with the primary T-cell response, the secondary T-cell response was faster but weaker, reaching its peak on day 5 rather than on day 15. A small fraction of clonotypes appeared in both the CD4 and CD8 compartments, likely as a result of convergent recombination. After the booster, most of the clones that had expanded following primary vaccination were detected again (96% of CD4 and more than 85% of CD8), which suggests that memory was broadly maintained. Because the study included only a couple of donors, the extent to which the findings can be generalized is limited. Computational filtering was needed because FACS-sorted repertoires could contain abundant contaminating clonotypes from the bulk population.

The sample's treatment or condition, from its label and the paper: live attenuated yellow fever vaccine strain. A standard Ficoll-Paque protocol was used to isolate PBMCs from peripheral blood. CD4 and CD8 T-cell fractions were isolated with Dynabeads CD4 and CD8 positive selection kits. TriZol was used to extract RNA from bulk PBMCs, from CD4 and CD8 fractions, and from dextramer-positive and dextramer-negative fractions. CDR1 and CDR2, per the germline V gene, are SNHLY and FYNNEI. Relative to germline, V is 6 bases shorter and J is 0 bases shorter, with 12 bases between their ends. From cysteine to phenylalanine, the CDR3 is 15 amino acids long. The retained sequence is limited to the CDR3, 45 bases, with the frame set at the first base.

Sequenced here: CD8+ T cells sorted from PBMCs, sampled 45 days after the yellow fever booster vaccination. The origin of this receptor is a man aged 18 to 29 who received the YFV17D yellow fever vaccine. The chain is encoded by TRBV2 joined to TRBJ2-4; TRBD1 is a weak D gene call, 6 bases matching. The DNA sequence follows: TGTGCCAGCAGGACCCGGGACACAGCCAAAAACATTCAGTACTTC. Protein translation: CASRTRDTAKNIQYF.